A selection of T cell receptor beta chains follows, all from one sample in a study of early stage breast cancer tumors. Method: immunoSEQ multiplex PCR; TCRdb's copy keeps in-frame clones and lacks some. In the table there are over 8,500 clones, more than 60% of which are singletons. The sequenced sample consisted of normal breast tissue next to the tumor. The receptors were gathered from a person in their forties with breast cancer. Both conserved end residues are part of each CDR3. Fields, in order: J gene, D gene, clone size, V gene, CDR3 protein, CDR3 DNA. A D gene is named only where the DNA matches it firmly. Not every row has a clone size; where given, it reads once, few, many or a size class.

TRBJ1-2 | TRBD1 | NA | TRBV19 | CASSILGEDRSYGYTF | TGTGCCAGTAGTATTCTCGGGGAGGACAGGAGCTATGGCTACACCTTC
TRBJ2-2 | NA | NA | TRBV9 | CASSKILETGELFF | TGTGCCAGCAGCAAAATACTAGAGACCGGGGAGCTGTTTTTT
TRBJ2-1 | TRBD2 | NA | TRBV5-5 | CASSARTSGRAFSYNEQFF | TGTGCCAGCAGCGCACGGACTAGCGGGAGGGCCTTCTCCTACAATGAGCAGTTCTTC
TRBJ1-1 | NA | NA | TRBV7-8 | CASSPGHTNTEAFF | TGTGCCAGCAGCCCGGGACACACGAACACTGAAGCTTTCTTT
TRBJ2-3 | NA | NA | TRBV5-1 | CASSNGGTDTQYF | TGCGCCAGCTCTAACGGAGGGACAGATACGCAGTATTTT
TRBJ2-7 | NA | NA | TRBV19 | CASSIRLGARRMGSYEQYF | TGTGCCAGTAGTATTCGATTGGGCGCCAGAAGGATGGGGTCCTACGAGCAGTACTTC
TRBJ2-1 | NA | NA | TRBV7-9 | CASSFSGRDEQFF | TGTGCCAGCAGCTTTAGCGGTAGAGATGAGCAGTTCTTC
TRBJ2-2 | NA | NA | TRBV2 | CASIGLFTGELFF | TGTGCCAGCATCGGACTGTTCACCGGGGAGCTGTTTTTT
TRBJ2-3 | TRBD1 | NA | TRBV27 | CASSLLPGGADTQYF | TGTGCCAGCAGTTTACTTCCAGGGGGCGCAGATACGCAGTATTTT
TRBJ2-1 | NA | NA | TRBV4-2 | CASSLSDTISSRSEQFF | TGTGCCAGCAGCCTTTCAGACACCATCTCTAGCAGAAGTGAGCAGTTCTTC
TRBJ2-3 | NA | few | TRBV10-2 | CASSESQGPQYF | TGCGCCAGCAGTGAGTCGCAGGGGCCGCAGTATTTT
TRBJ1-5 | TRBD1 | few | TRBV5-6 | CASSSDRSGHQPQHF | TGTGCCAGCAGCTCGGACAGGAGTGGTCATCAGCCCCAGCATTTT
TRBJ2-7 | NA | NA | TRBV13 | CASSLSRYEQYF | TGTGCCAGCAGCTTAAGCCGATACGAGCAGTACTTC
TRBJ2-7 | NA | few | TRBV6-1 | CASSDSYEQYF | TGTGCCAGCTCCGACAGCTACGAGCAGTACTTC
TRBJ2-2 | TRBD1 | once | TRBV7-2 | CASSLYPAGGHQNTGELFF | TGTGCCAGCAGCTTATACCCGGCAGGGGGCCACCAGAACACCGGGGAGCTGTTTTTT
TRBJ2-7 | NA | few | TRBV7-9 | CASSLTWGYEQYF | TGTGCCAGCAGCTTGACGTGGGGTTACGAGCAGTACTTC
TRBJ2-2 | TRBD1 | NA | TRBV7-2 | CASSSGGQGNTGELFF | TGTGCCAGCAGCTCCGGCGGACAGGGGAACACCGGGGAGCTGTTTTTT
TRBJ1-2 | TRBD1 | NA | TRBV10-3 | CAIMDRETMNYGYTF | TGTGCCATCATGGACAGGGAGACGATGAACTATGGCTACACCTTC
TRBJ2-5 | TRBD2 | NA | TRBV7-6 | CASSQEASGSGETQYF | TGTGCCAGCAGCCAAGAGGCTAGCGGGAGTGGGGAGACCCAGTACTTC
TRBJ2-7 | NA | NA | TRBV7-2 | CASSLKTGGIYEQYF | TGTGCCAGCAGCTTGAAGACTGGGGGGATATACGAGCAGTACTTC
TRBJ2-1 | NA | NA | TRBV5-4 | CASSPAGNEQFF | TGTGCCAGCAGCCCTGCAGGCAATGAGCAGTTCTTC
TRBJ2-4 | NA | NA | TRBV11-2 | CASSLGRVGGIQYF | TGTGCCAGCAGCTTAGGTAGGGTCGGGGGCATTCAGTACTTC
TRBJ1-4 | TRBD1 | few | TRBV4-1 | CASSQGRGPREKLFF | TGCGCCAGCAGCCAGGGCAGGGGGCCGAGGGAAAAACTGTTTTTT
TRBJ2-5 | NA | NA | TRBV30 | CAWSASETQYF | TGTGCCTGGAGTGCCTCGGAGACCCAGTACTTC
TRBJ2-5 | TRBD2 | NA | TRBV5-1 | CASQLAGGVETQYF | TGCGCCAGCCAACTAGCGGGAGGAGTAGAGACCCAGTACTTC
TRBJ2-7 | NA | NA | TRBV6-1 | CASSEATAGHEQYF | TGTGCCAGCAGTGAAGCTACCGCTGGGCACGAGCAGTACTTC
TRBJ2-7 | TRBD2 | NA | TRBV7-9 | CASSLSGSEQYF | TGTGCCAGCAGCTTAAGCGGGAGCGAGCAGTACTTC
TRBJ1-5 | TRBD1 | once | TRBV7-9 | CASSPQGASQPQHF | TGTGCCAGCAGCCCCCAGGGGGCATCTCAGCCCCAGCATTTT
TRBJ1-2 | NA | NA | TRBV5-4 | CASSTGQRDGYTF | TGTGCCAGCAGCACCGGACAGAGAGATGGCTACACCTTC
TRBJ1-1 | NA | NA | TRBV19 | CASSPTGAPEAFF | TGTGCCAGTAGTCCGACAGGTGCCCCTGAAGCTTTCTTT
TRBJ1-1 | TRBD1 | NA | TRBV15 | CATSRGRQGMGTEAFF | TGTGCCACCAGCAGAGGAAGACAGGGCATGGGGACTGAAGCTTTCTTT
TRBJ2-7 | TRBD2 | NA | TRBV30 | CAWSRSGLSSYEQYF | TGTGCCTGGAGCCGTAGCGGGCTTAGCTCCTACGAGCAGTACTTC
TRBJ2-1 | TRBD1 | NA | TRBV27 | CASRRTGQGNEQFF | TGTGCCAGCAGACGAACAGGACAGGGGAATGAGCAGTTCTTC
TRBJ2-1 | TRBD1 | NA | TRBV6-1 | CASSGTGGSYNEQFF | TGTGCCAGCAGCGGGACAGGGGGCTCCTACAATGAGCAGTTCTTC
TRBJ2-3 | TRBD1 | NA | TRBV5-5 | CASSWSGTGLSDTQYF | TGTGCCAGCAGCTGGAGTGGGACAGGGTTATCAGATACGCAGTATTTT
TRBJ1-2 | NA | NA | TRBV19 | CASSIGEGYTF | TGTGCCAGTAGTATAGGGGAGGGCTACACCTTC
TRBJ2-7 | NA | medium-sized | TRBV13 | CASSSRTDSYEQYF | TGTGCCAGCAGCTCGAGGACCGATTCCTACGAGCAGTACTTC
TRBJ2-3 | NA | NA | TRBV6-1 | CASGPGTLDTQYF | TGTGCCAGCGGACCCGGGACTCTCGATACGCAGTATTTT
TRBJ2-5 | NA | NA | TRBV10-3 | CASQKDRQQETQYF | TGTGCCAGTCAAAAAGACAGGCAACAAGAGACCCAGTACTTC
TRBJ2-7 | NA | few | TRBV7-3 | CASSSGAGGEQYF | TGTGCCAGCAGCTCAGGGGCCGGCGGCGAGCAGTACTTC
TRBJ2-2 | NA | NA | TRBV9 | CASSVATVNTGELFF | TGTGCCAGCAGCGTAGCCACAGTGAACACCGGGGAGCTGTTTTTT
TRBJ1-1 | NA | NA | TRBV7-9 | CASGRSGNTEAFF | TGTGCCAGCGGAAGGTCCGGGAACACTGAAGCTTTCTTT
TRBJ1-2 | TRBD1 | NA | TRBV7-2 | CASSSTGVGGYTF | TGTGCCAGCAGCTCAACAGGGGTGGGTGGCTACACCTTC
TRBJ1-2 | NA | NA | TRBV5-4 | CASTKTLDGSNYGYTF | TGTGCCAGCACCAAGACACTCGACGGAAGCAACTATGGCTACACCTTC
TRBJ2-7 | NA | NA | TRBV10-2 | CASSEQGTGEQYF | TGCGCCAGCAGTGAACAGGGAACTGGCGAGCAGTACTTC
TRBJ1-1 | TRBD1 | NA | TRBV19 | CASRAGGRNTEAFF | TGTGCCAGTAGAGCAGGGGGTAGGAACACTGAAGCTTTCTTT
TRBJ2-7 | NA | few | TRBV30 | CAWSELAISGEQYF | TGTGCCTGGAGTGAGCTAGCGATTTCGGGAGAGCAGTACTTC
TRBJ2-1 | TRBD2 | NA | TRBV29-1 | CSVRGVDGERLGRNEQFF | TGCAGCGTTCGGGGGGTGGATGGGGAGCGGTTGGGTCGGAATGAGCAGTTCTTC
TRBJ1-3 | NA | NA | TRBV5-1 | CASSYSPGRDSGNTIYF | TGCGCCAGCAGCTACTCCCCCGGCCGTGACTCTGGAAACACCATATATTTT
TRBJ2-3 | NA | NA | TRBV5-1 | CASSLGPTDDTQYF | TGCGCCAGCAGCTTGGGGCCGACGGATGATACGCAGTATTTT
TRBJ2-3 | NA | once | TRBV6-5 | CASSFEGRDTQYF | TGTGCCAGCAGTTTTGAAGGAAGAGATACGCAGTATTTT